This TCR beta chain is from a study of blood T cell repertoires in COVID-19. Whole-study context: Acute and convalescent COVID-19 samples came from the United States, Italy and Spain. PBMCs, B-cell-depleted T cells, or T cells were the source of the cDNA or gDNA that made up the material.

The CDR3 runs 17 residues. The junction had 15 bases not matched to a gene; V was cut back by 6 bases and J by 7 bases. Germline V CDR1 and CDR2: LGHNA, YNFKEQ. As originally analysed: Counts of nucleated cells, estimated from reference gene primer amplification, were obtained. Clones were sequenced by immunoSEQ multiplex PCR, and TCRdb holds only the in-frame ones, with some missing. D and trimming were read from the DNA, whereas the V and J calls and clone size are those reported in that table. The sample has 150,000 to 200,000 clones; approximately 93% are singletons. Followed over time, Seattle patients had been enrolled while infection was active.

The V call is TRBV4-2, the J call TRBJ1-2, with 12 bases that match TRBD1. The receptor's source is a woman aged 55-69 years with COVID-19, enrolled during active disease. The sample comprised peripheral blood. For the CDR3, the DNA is TGTGCCAGCAGTACCGGGACAGGGGGCGTACGGAGGCTTGGCTACACCTTC. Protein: CASSTGTGGVRRLGYTF.